The 15 T cell receptor beta chains in this list originate from one sample, sequenced in a study of Tregs in tolerant kidney transplant recipients. Generated by immunoSEQ multiplex PCR, the TCRdb table keeps only in-frame clones and is missing some. The sample has more than 45,000 clones. This specimen was CD4+ T cells from blood, taken before the transplant. The receptors originated from a human donor who received a combined kidney and bone marrow transplant.

On this clone: The CDR3 is cut off 3 residues early in the read; its end comes from the germline J gene. The genes are TRBV30 and TRBJ2-5, with 11 bases lining up with TRBD2. The trim removed 4 bases at V and 5 bases at J, leaving 6 bases unmatched. Germline CDR1 reads GTSNPN; CDR2 reads SVGIG (reference sequence). This CDR3 region has 14 residues. The covered CDR3 bases are TGTGCCTGGACTAGGACTAGCGGGTCGGAGACC. Its translation is CAWTRTSGSET. The CDR3 in full is CAWTRTSGSETQYF. The full variable domain, rest sourced from reference TRBV30 and TRBJ2-5, is SQTIHQWPATLVQPVGSPLSLECTVEGTSNPNLYWYRQAAGRGLQLLFYSVGIGQISSEVPQNLSASRPQDRQFILSSKKLLLSDSGFYLCAWTRTSGSETQYFGPGTRLLVL.

A note on this clone: Sequencing ends 3 residues short of the CDR3 end; the germline J gene provides the rest. This sequence joins TRBV5-1 and TRBJ2-1; 10 nucleotides match TRBD2. Looked up from germline, CDR1 is SGHRS and CDR2 is YFSETQ. Germline trimming cut 1 base from V and 2 bases from J; bases unmatched to any gene: 3. The length of the CDR3 is 16 residues. This chain's CDR3 is CASSLSSGGAYNEQFF. Incomplete CDR3 DNA: TGCGCCAGCAGCTTGTCTAGCGGGGGTGCCTACAATGAG. Complete variable domain (other parts from reference TRBV5-1 and TRBJ2-1): KAGVTQTPRYLIKTRGQQVTLSCSPISGHRSVSWYQQTPGQGLQFLFEYFSETQRNKGNFPGRFSGRQFSNSRSEMNVSTLELGDSALYLCASSLSSGGAYNEQFFGPGTRLTVL.

Details on this clone: The CDR3 extends 3 residues past the end of the read, so its final part is completed from the germline J gene. The chain links TRBV18 to TRBJ1-2; D remains unclear. V was pared by 1 base and J by 6 bases, with 9 bases between. CDR1 and CDR2 from the germline V gene are KGHSH and LQKENI. The CDR3 is 13 amino acids. CDR3 sequence reads: CASSPQGQDGYTF. The covered CDR3 bases are TGTGCCAGCTCACCACAGGGTCAGGATGGC.

The CDR3 reads CASSPGQPGGEKLFF. Partial CDR3 DNA: TGTGCCAGCAGCCCCGGACAGCCCGGCGGTGAAAAA. The V gene is TRBV7-6, the J gene TRBJ1-4; a possible D gene is TRBD1 (6 bases). The read ends 3 residues shy of where the CDR3 ends; the end is completed using the germline J gene. Trimming shortened V by 5 bases and J by 7 bases, and 17 bases separated the two germline ends. CDR1 and CDR2 from the germline V gene are SGHVS and FNYEAQ. CDR3 length: 15 amino acids.

Worth noting for this clone: Read data end 3 residues before the CDR3 end; the end is taken from the germline J gene. This chain connects TRBV5-1 to TRBJ2-5, with 11 bases identical to TRBD2. The CDR3 is 16 residues long. Germline CDR1 and CDR2: SGHRS and YFSETQ. Trimming cost V 4 bases and J 1 base; bases outside gene matches: 6. CDR3 residues: CASSVGLAGVQETQYF. CDR3 DNA (partial): TGCGCCAGCAGCGTCGGACTAGCGGGTGTCCAAGAGACC.

Note on this clone: From the germline J gene comes the end of the CDR3, since the read stops 3 residues before it. The chain carries TRBV18 and TRBJ2-5; D may be TRBD1 (5 bases). Germline V gene sequence: CDR1 KGHSH, CDR2 LQKENI. The CDR3 loop spans 15 amino acids. V shed 0 bases and J shed 1 base, with 9 bases lying between them. The chain's CDR3 is CASSPPETVQETQYF. Partial CDR3 DNA: TGTGCCAGCTCACCACCGGAGACAGTCCAAGAGACC. The full variable domain, its missing parts supplied by reference TRBV18 and TRBJ2-5, is NAGVMQNPRHLVRRRGQEARLRCSPMKGHSHVYWYRQLPEEGLKFMVYLQKENIIDESGMPKERFSAEFPKEGPSILRIQQVVRGDSAAYFCASSPPETVQETQYFGPGTRLLVL.

About this clone itself: The read finishes 3 residues shy of the CDR3 end, and the germline J gene is used to complete it. The chain is built from TRBV19 and TRBJ2-1; 10 bases map to TRBD1. V gave up 2 bases and J gave up 9 bases; unmatched junction bases: 7. Germline V gene data show CDR1 as LNHDA and CDR2 as SQIVND (reference sequence). The CDR3 is 15 residues long. The chain's CDR3 is CASSIIGQGDGEQFF. CDR3 DNA, as far as it was read: TGTGCCAGTAGTATAATCGGACAGGGGGATGGTGAG. The entire variable domain, with the rest obtained from reference TRBV19 and TRBJ2-1, is as follows: DGGITQSPKYLFRKEGQNVTLSCEQNLNHDAMYWYRQDPGQGLRLIYYSQIVNDFQKGDIAEGYSVSREKKESFPLTVTSAQKNPTAFYLCASSIIGQGDGEQFFGPGTRLTVL.

In regard to this clone: The sequenced fragment ends 3 residues before the CDR3 boundary, so the rest is inferred from the germline J gene. The gene calls are TRBV6-1 and TRBJ1-1; 8 nucleotides match TRBD1. The CDR3 runs 17 residues. Germline loops: CDR1 MNHNS, CDR2 SASEGT. V gave up 1 base and J gave up 1 base; unmatched junction bases: 8. The CDR3 DNA, read in part, is TGTGCCAGCAGTGAAGGACAGGGGATTGGGCCGAACACTGAA. Its protein is CASSEGQGIGPNTE. In full, the CDR3 reads CASSEGQGIGPNTEAFF.

Of note for this clone: With the read ending 3 residues before the CDR3 end, the germline J gene is used to fill in that end. This sequence joins TRBV5-1 and TRBJ2-1; a possible D gene is TRBD1 (6 bases). Deletions cut 0 bases from V and 8 bases from J, with 15 bases between. The germline V gene has CDR1 SGHRS and CDR2 YFSETQ. The length of the CDR3 is 15 residues. CDR3 sequence reads: CASSLADRYRDEQFF. CDR3 DNA, as far as it was read: TGCGCCAGCAGCTTGGCCGACAGGTACCGCGATGAG.

On this clone: The missing CDR3 end, 3 residues past where the read stops, is filled in from the germline J gene. J is TRBJ2-3 and V is TRBV7-6, with 13 bases lining up with TRBD2. In germline, CDR1 is SGHVS, CDR2 FNYEAQ. The CDR3 sequence is 18 residues long. Trimming at V came to 4 bases and at J to 2 bases, leaving 9 bases not matched to a gene. The CDR3: CASSSRETSGRATDTQYF. The CDR3 bases that were read are TGTGCCAGCAGCTCCAGGGAAACTAGCGGGAGGGCCACAGATACG.

A word on this clone: The sequence runs out 3 residues before the end of the CDR3; the remainder is reconstructed from the germline J gene. The V gene is TRBV7-9, the J gene TRBJ1-1, with a tentative D call TRBD1 (6 bases). The CDR3 has 13 residues. CDR1 is SEHNR and CDR2 is FQNEAQ in the germline V gene (reference sequence). The CDR3 sequence is CASSLVAGTEAFF. The DNA read from the CDR3 is TGTGCCAGCAGCTTAGTAGCCGGGACAGAA.

About this clone: The CDR3 goes on 3 residues after the read ends, and that part is filled in from the germline J gene. The J gene is TRBJ2-7, the V gene TRBV20-1; 12 bases map to TRBD2. The CDR3 runs to 14 residues. CDR1 is DFQATT and CDR2 is SNEGSKA in the germline V gene (reference sequence). J was trimmed by 3 bases and V by 6 bases; bases with no gene match: 6. The CDR3 bases that were read are TGCAGTGCGCCCGAGACTAGCGGGAGCTACGAG. Encoded protein: CSAPETSGSYE. The whole CDR3 reads CSAPETSGSYEQYF.

A remark on this clone: The missing CDR3 end, 3 residues past where the read stops, is filled in from the germline J gene. The V and J genes are TRBV7-9 and TRBJ2-2; D not certain. Germline V CDR1 and CDR2: SEHNR, FQNEAQ (reference sequence). V gave up 0 bases and J gave up 6 bases, with 8 bases separating them. There are 14 residues in the CDR3. The covered CDR3 bases are TGTGCCAGCAGCTTAGCGAGGTACGCCGGGGAG. This codes for CASSLARYAGE. The complete CDR3 protein is CASSLARYAGELFF.

On this clone itself: From the germline J gene comes the end of the CDR3, since the read stops 3 residues before it. The chain has TRBV4-2 and TRBJ2-3; TRBD2 matches at 9 bases. Trimming cost V 1 base and J 4 bases; bases outside gene matches: 9. The CDR3 spans 17 residues. Per germline, CDR1 LGHNA and CDR2 YNFKEQ. Partial CDR3 DNA: TGTGCCAGCAGCCAAGTTCATGATAGCGGGGGAGCAGATACG. Its protein is CASSQVHDSGGADT. The entire CDR3 protein is CASSQVHDSGGADTQYF.

A word on this clone: Coverage ceases 3 residues before the CDR3 finishes, and the germline J gene fills in the end. The chain has TRBV2 and TRBJ2-6, with TRBD2 matching over 11 bases. Germline lookup yields CDR1 SNHLY and CDR2 FYNNEI. V shed 4 bases and J 9 bases; nucleotides not matched to a gene: 5. The length of the CDR3 is 15 residues. The part of the CDR3 DNA that was read is TGTGCCAGCAGTGTAGGGGGGACTAGCGGCAACGTC. This translates into CASSVGGTSGNV. In full, the CDR3 is CASSVGGTSGNVLTF.